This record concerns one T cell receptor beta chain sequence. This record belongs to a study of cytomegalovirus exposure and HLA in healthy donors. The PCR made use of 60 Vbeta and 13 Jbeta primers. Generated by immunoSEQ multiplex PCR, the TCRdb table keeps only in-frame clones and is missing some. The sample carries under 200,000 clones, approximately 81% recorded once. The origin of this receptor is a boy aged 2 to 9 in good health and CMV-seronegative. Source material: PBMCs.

The CDR3 DNA reads as TGTGCCATCACAGATAGCGGGAGCGGTTACGAGCAGTACTTC. Amino acids: CAITDSGSGYEQYF. The chain joins TRBV10-3 to TRBJ2-7, with TRBD2 matching 9 bases. Trimming took 7 bases from V and 4 from J; bases not matched to a gene: 8. This CDR3 has 14 amino acids. Germline V gives CDR1 ENHRY, CDR2 SYGVKD.